The 5 T cell receptor beta chains presented below share a single source sample, sequenced in a study of T cell changes during pregnancy in multiple sclerosis. Sequencing was performed with immunoSEQ multiplex PCR; in TCRdb, only in-frame clones are kept and a portion is missing. Of approximately 43,000 clones listed, around 91% were seen once; the top ten hold 10%. This sample comprised CD8+ T cells from peripheral blood mononuclear cells, obtained in the first trimester of pregnancy. The source of these receptors is a female donor with multiple sclerosis, enrolled in a pregnancy study.

The V gene is TRBV13, the J gene TRBJ2-2; possibly TRBD1 for D (5 bases). Germline assignment: CDR1 PRHDT and CDR2 FYEKMQ (reference sequence). V was shortened by 0 bases and J by 0 bases, with 17 bases between the two germline ends. CDR3 length equals 19 residues. CDR3 region: CASSLGLIRDITNTGELFF. In DNA, the CDR3 is TGTGCCAGCAGCTTAGGCCTAATCAGGGATATAACGAACACCGGGGAGCTGTTTTTT. The complete variable domain, with remaining parts taken from reference TRBV13 and TRBJ2-2, reads AAGVIQSPRHLIKEKRETATLKCYPIPRHDTVYWYQQGPGQDPQFLISFYEKMQSDKGSIPDRFSAQQFSDYHSELNMSSLELGDSALYFCASSLGLIRDITNTGELFFGEGSRLTVL.

In this sample, this clone turned up once. The chain links TRBV5-1 to TRBJ2-5; 9 nucleotides align to TRBD1. The CDR3 is 16 residues long. CDR1 SGHRS and CDR2 YFSETQ come from the germline V gene. Trimming removed 4 bases from V and 1 base from J; junction bases left unmatched: 8. The CDR3 DNA sequence: TGCGCCAGCAGCCCCACAGGGGGCATCGGCCAAGAGACCCAGTACTTC. Translated: CASSPTGGIGQETQYF.

The CDR3 DNA reads as TGTGCCAGCAGTGCCTCCCCGGGGGACAATTCACCCCTCCACTTT. This codes for CASSASPGDNSPLHF. V and J are TRBV27 and TRBJ1-6, with a weak D call TRBD1 (5 bases). CDR1 is MNHEY and CDR2 is SMNVEV in the germline V gene (reference sequence). CDR3 size: 15 residues. Trimming left V 5 bases short and J 7 bases short, with 15 bases between.

The chain combines TRBV5-6 with TRBJ1-1, with 8 nucleotides matching TRBD1. The V gene's germline CDR1 is SGHDT and CDR2 YYEEEE. V dropped 5 bases and J dropped 1; count of bases not matched to a gene: 7. This CDR3 has 15 amino acids. CDR3: CASRATGTGNTEAFF. The DNA for the CDR3 is TGTGCCAGCAGGGCAACCGGGACAGGGAACACTGAAGCTTTCTTT.

The rearrangement uses TRBV7-8 and TRBJ2-1; TRBD1 matches at 8 bases. Germline CDR1 is SGHVS and CDR2 is FQNEAQ. The J segment lost 6 bases and the V segment lost 5 bases, leaving 6 bases of the junction unmatched. The CDR3 totals 14 residues. The CDR3 nucleotides are TGTGCCAGCAGCGCACGACAGGGGATCAATGAGCAGTTCTTC. Translation: CASSARQGINEQFF.